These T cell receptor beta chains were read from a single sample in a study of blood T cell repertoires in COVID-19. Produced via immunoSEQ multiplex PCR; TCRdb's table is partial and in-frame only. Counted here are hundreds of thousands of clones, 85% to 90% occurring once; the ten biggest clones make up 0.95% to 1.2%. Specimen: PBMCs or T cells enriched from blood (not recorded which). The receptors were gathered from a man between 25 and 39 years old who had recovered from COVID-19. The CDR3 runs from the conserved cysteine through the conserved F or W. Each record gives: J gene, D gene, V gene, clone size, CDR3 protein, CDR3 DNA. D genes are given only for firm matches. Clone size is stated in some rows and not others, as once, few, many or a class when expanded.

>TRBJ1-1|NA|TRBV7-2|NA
CASSLDSGMNTEAFF
TGTGCCAGCAGCTTAGATTCCGGGATGAACACTGAAGCTTTCTTT
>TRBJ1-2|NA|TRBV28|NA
CASSPNSVHYGYTF
TGTGCCAGCAGTCCCAACTCGGTGCACTATGGCTACACCTTC
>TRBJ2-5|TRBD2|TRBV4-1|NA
CASSQVISGETQYF
TGCGCCAGCAGCCAAGTTATTAGCGGGGAGACCCAGTACTTC
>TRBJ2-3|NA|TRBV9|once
CASSEGGTDTQYF
TGTGCCAGCAGCGAGGGGGGCACAGATACGCAGTATTTT
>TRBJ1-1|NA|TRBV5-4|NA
CASSSPPAGVNTEAFF
TGTGCCAGCAGCTCCCCCCCCGCAGGGGTGAACACTGAAGCTTTCTTT
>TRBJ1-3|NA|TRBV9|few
CASSARGSFSGNTIYF
TGTGCCAGCAGCGCGCGGGGAAGCTTCTCTGGAAACACCATATATTTT
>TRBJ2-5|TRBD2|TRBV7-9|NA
CASSLSERGQETQYF
TGTGCCAGCAGCTTATCAGAGCGGGGCCAAGAGACCCAGTACTTC
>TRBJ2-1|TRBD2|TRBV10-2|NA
CASGTGLGRSNEQFF
TGCGCCAGCGGCACTGGACTAGGTCGAAGCAATGAGCAGTTCTTC
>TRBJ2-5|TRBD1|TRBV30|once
CAWSVGQGGETQYF
TGTGCCTGGAGTGTCGGACAGGGGGGAGAGACCCAGTACTTC
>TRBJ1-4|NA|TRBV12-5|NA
CASGSQGLGNEKLFF
TGTGCTAGTGGTTCGCAGGGGCTGGGGAATGAAAAACTGTTTTTT
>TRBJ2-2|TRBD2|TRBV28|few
CASSSWRGLAGTGELFF
TGTGCCAGCAGTTCATGGAGGGGACTAGCGGGCACCGGGGAGCTGTTTTTT
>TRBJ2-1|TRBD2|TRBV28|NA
CASSRERREIPNEQFF
TGTGCCAGCAGTCGGGAGCGGCGGGAGATACCCAATGAGCAGTTCTTC
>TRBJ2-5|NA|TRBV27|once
CASSFRGVGIQETQYF
TGTGCCAGCAGTTTCAGGGGGGTTGGCATCCAAGAGACCCAGTACTTC
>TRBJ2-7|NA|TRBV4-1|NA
CASSQDTGSSYEQYF
TGCGCCAGCAGCCAAGATACAGGGAGCTCCTACGAGCAGTACTTC
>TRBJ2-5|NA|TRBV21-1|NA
CASSKRGKNLKRETQYF
TGTGCCAGCAGCAAAAGGGGGAAAAACCTCAAACGAGAGACCCAGTACTTC
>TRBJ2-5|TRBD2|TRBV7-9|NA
CASSPMGLVVETQYF
TGTGCCAGCAGCCCTATGGGACTAGTCGTAGAGACCCAGTACTTC
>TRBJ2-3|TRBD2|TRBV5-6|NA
CASSLGLSGGTQYF
TGTGCCAGCAGCCTGGGACTATCAGGAGGTACGCAGTATTTT
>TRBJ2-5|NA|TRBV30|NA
CAWSVALTETQYF
TGTGCCTGGAGTGTGGCGCTGACTGAGACCCAGTACTTC
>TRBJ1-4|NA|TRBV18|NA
CASSLWGLATNEKLFF
TGTGCCAGCTCATTGTGGGGGCTAGCAACTAATGAAAAACTGTTTTTT
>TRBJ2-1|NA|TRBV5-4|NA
CASSLNEGEQFF
TGTGCCAGCAGCCTGAACGAGGGTGAGCAGTTCTTC
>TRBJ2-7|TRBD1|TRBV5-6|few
CASSPRTGKGYEQYF
TGTGCCAGCAGCCCTCGGACAGGGAAGGGCTACGAGCAGTACTTC
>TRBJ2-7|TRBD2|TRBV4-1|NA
CASSHPETSGSYEQYF
TGCGCCAGCAGCCATCCAGAGACTAGCGGCTCCTACGAGCAGTACTTC
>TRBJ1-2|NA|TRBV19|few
CASSIGRDYGYTF
TGTGCCAGTAGTATAGGTCGAGACTATGGCTACACCTTC
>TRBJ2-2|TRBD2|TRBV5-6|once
CASVQFGLAGATGELFF
TGTGCCAGCGTACAATTTGGGCTAGCGGGAGCCACCGGGGAGCTGTTTTTT
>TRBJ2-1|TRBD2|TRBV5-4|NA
CASSLGRGTSKYNEQFF
TGTGCCAGCAGCTTGGGGCGCGGGACTAGCAAATACAATGAGCAGTTCTTC
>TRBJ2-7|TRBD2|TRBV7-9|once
CASSLGGIAGAKNEQYF
TGTGCCAGCAGCTTAGGGGGAATAGCGGGAGCGAAAAACGAGCAGTACTTC
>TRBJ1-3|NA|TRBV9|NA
CASSGYRSSGNTIYF
TGTGCCAGCAGCGGATACAGGAGCTCTGGAAACACCATATATTTT
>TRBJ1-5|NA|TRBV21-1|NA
CASSKRGRGQASNQPQHF
TGTGCCAGCAGCAAGAGGGGACGGGGACAGGCTAGCAATCAGCCCCAGCATTTT
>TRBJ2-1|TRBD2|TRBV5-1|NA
CASSPSGSSGNEQFF
TGCGCCAGCAGCCCGAGCGGGAGTTCGGGCAATGAGCAGTTCTTC
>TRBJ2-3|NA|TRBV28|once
CASHPPGHSDTQYF
TGTGCCAGCCACCCCCCGGGACACTCAGATACGCAGTATTTT
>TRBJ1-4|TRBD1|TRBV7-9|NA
CASSLGQGRNEKLFF
TGTGCCAGCAGCTTAGGACAGGGGAGGAATGAAAAACTGTTTTTT
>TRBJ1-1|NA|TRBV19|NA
CATTAFMNTEAFF
TGTGCCACTACAGCCTTCATGAACACTGAAGCTTTCTTT
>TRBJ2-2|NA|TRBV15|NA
CATSRVRSTGELFF
TGTGCCACCAGCAGAGTGCGGTCCACCGGGGAGCTGTTTTTT
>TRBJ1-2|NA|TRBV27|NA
CASRGANGYTF
TGTGCCAGCAGGGGGGCGAATGGCTACACCTTC
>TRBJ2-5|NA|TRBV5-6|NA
CASITWGLADMYQETQYF
TGTGCCAGCATCACTTGGGGGCTAGCAGACATGTACCAAGAGACCCAGTACTTC
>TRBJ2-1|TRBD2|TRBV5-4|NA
CASSQRLAGNDEQFF
TGTGCCAGCAGTCAGAGACTAGCGGGCAATGATGAGCAGTTCTTC
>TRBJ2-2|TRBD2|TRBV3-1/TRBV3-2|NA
CASRKGGRSTGELFF
TGTGCCAGCAGAAAGGGCGGGAGGTCAACCGGGGAGCTGTTTTTT
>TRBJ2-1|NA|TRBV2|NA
CASSSTSLLGSTHNEQFF
TGTGCCAGCAGCTCAACATCCTTACTAGGCTCAACCCACAATGAGCAGTTCTTC
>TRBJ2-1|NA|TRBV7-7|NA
CASSLDLEDEQFF
TGTGCTAGCAGCTTAGATCTAGAGGATGAGCAGTTCTTC
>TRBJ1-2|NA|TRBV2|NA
CASSGGRSDYGYTF
TGTGCCAGCAGTGGGGGCCGATCTGACTATGGCTACACCTTC
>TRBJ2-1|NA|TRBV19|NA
CASSSDTTYNEQFF
TGTGCCAGTAGTTCGGACACCACCTACAATGAGCAGTTCTTC
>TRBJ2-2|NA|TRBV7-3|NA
CASSLINPRNTGELFF
TGTGCCAGCAGCTTAATAAATCCCAGAAACACCGGGGAGCTGTTTTTT
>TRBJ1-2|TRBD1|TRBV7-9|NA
CASSLPGQGVHGYTF
TGTGCCAGCAGCCTGCCGGGACAGGGGGTCCATGGCTACACCTTC
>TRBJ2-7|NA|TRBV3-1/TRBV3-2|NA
CASSQSTGSYEQYF
TGTGCCAGCAGCCAAAGTACTGGCTCCTACGAGCAGTACTTC
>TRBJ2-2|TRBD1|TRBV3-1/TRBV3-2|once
CASSATGLGAGELFF
TGTGCCAGCAGCGCGACAGGGTTGGGGGCCGGGGAGCTGTTTTTT
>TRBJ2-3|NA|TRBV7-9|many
CASSRGQTTQYF
TGTGCCAGCAGTCGAGGACAGACGACGCAGTATTTT